This T cell receptor beta chain was sequenced during a study of cytomegalovirus exposure and HLA in healthy donors (dated by TCRdb to 2016 to 2017). Study-level background: According to an earlier analysis of 587 of the donors, 150 million to 200 million T cells yielded 100 million or so unique TCR beta sequences and around 280 Gb of sequence data. The study aimed to test whether cataloging public T cell receptors could reveal signatures of past pathogen exposure. Typing coverage differed by locus: A, B, C, DRB1 and DQB1 were typed in roughly 620-630 donors, DQA1 in 500 to 550, DPA1 in over 600, and DPB1 in just under 490. The T cell repertoires of under 700 subjects were profiled by immunosequencing and related to cytomegalovirus serostatus. To decide whether each TCR beta V gene segment behaved as functional or pseudogenic, an earlier analysis of 587 of the donors relied on high-throughput TCR beta sequencing. Among almost 400 genotyped donors of the cohort, an average of approximately 250,000 unique TCR beta nucleotide sequences were sequenced per donor, approximately 20% of them non-productive. A later genetic analysis used genome-wide SNP genotypes for about 60% of the roughly 670 donors, treating that subset as a discovery cohort. Donor age, sex, ethnicity and CMV serostatus were collected together with the repertoire data. To predict cytomegalovirus infection status, the study combined high-throughput TCR immunosequencing, statistical association of individual TCRs with disease status, and machine learning. Both class I and class II loci were covered by HLA typing, at four-digit resolution. Every repertoire in the discovery cohort had been generated on one and the same sequencing platform. Of the roughly 390 genotyped donors, over 70% fell in the genetic ancestry cluster associated with self-reported Caucasian donors. In the later analysis, no new phenotypic data were used to find candidate immune exposures; instead, reliance was placed on TCR beta sequences and their occurrence across donors. An early release covering 500 to 750 HLA-typed donors comprised 300 to 350 gigabases of sequencing data and tens of millions of unique TCR sequences. A later analysis re-analyzed previously published TCR beta repertoires from 600 to 850 donors and added high-resolution HLA genotyping to study TCR occurrence patterns. Because of strong linkage in the cohort, roughly five DR-DQ haplotypes were treated as single units for association and clustering. Besides the first cohort of 500 to 700 subjects, a separate validation cohort made up of around 120 different subjects was used. Study-wide conclusions, independent of this receptor: Because HLA typing was unavailable for some donors at each locus, only the typed subset was used in association tests. In a later analysis, TCR association rates were found to vary across HLA loci, with the most associated TCRs seen for DRB1 alleles and the fewest for HLA-C alleles. While some public TCRs were present in many individuals, most TCR sequences turned up only very rarely across donors. Correlated functional status among segregating V segments might be attributable to linkage disequilibrium, but an unknown experimental factor could not be ruled out. A total of roughly 160 TCR beta chains were listed by the study as associated with cytomegalovirus. The 87-base-pair reads could not distinguish some IMGT-functional V segments, including TRBV6-2 and TRBV6-3, so those segments were excluded. Sequencing depth was assumed to be roughly uniform across donors in the presence/absence analyses, though that assumption may not hold. Compared with equally common non-associated chains, HLA-associated TCR beta chains in a later analysis were more clonally expanded and had lower generation probabilities. The cohort was sequenced for TCR beta chains only, and without alpha or paired-chain data the features that could be detected were limited. In an earlier analysis of around 500 of the donors, most TCR beta V segments appeared in productive rearrangements about 90% or about 30% of the time, broadly matching IMGT annotations. A later genetic analysis reported fewer N-insertions in productive TCRs among donors in an Asian-associated ancestry cluster than the roughly 700-donor mean. The classifier was reported to diagnose cytomegalovirus status with high specificity and sensitivity in both the original and validation cohorts. When HLA alleles, especially DR and DQ, strongly co-occurred, attributing TCR associations to individual alleles was difficult. A group of highly shared sequence variants was considered likely to be a technical artifact of the sequencing pipeline. In a later genetic analysis, a missense DCLRE1C variant was associated with V-gene and J-gene trimming of TCR beta chains, and the association was replicated in an independent cohort. A further reported finding was that TCR beta sequences accurately predicted the HLA-A and HLA-B alleles for most subjects in the first cohort. Because counts were too low, more than 15 rarely observed V segments, including chromosome 9 orphons, were left out of the earlier analysis of over 550 of the donors. For the cohort, immune exposure information was limited to CMV serostatus. It was suggested by the authors that the approach could potentially be generalized to other disease states and immunological phenotypes. According to a later analysis, parvovirus B19, influenza, CMV and Epstein-Barr virus appeared linked to several top co-occurrence clusters. According to a later analysis, most CMV-associated TCR beta chains appeared to be HLA-restricted, and the HLA associations seemed to be driven largely by CMV exposure. In vitro tests confirmed that a few of the cytomegalovirus-associated TCR beta chains recognize cytomegalovirus antigens. In a later analysis, 16,951 TCR beta sequences were associated with specific HLA alleles at a false discovery rate of 0.05.

Notes on this clone: The antigen it recognizes is unknown. The record has no base qualities; no much larger clone is one base away. Other nucleotide sequences in the sample specify the same CDR3.

The cohort consisted of 666 healthy bone marrow donors. At the time of sampling, all cohort members were nominally healthy, though unrecorded immune exposures were likely present. The donor tested CMV seropositive, placing the donor among the 289 seropositive members of the cohort. Each donor provided a peripheral blood sample, and peripheral blood mononuclear cells were used for TCR beta sequencing. Genomic DNA extraction from the blood cell samples was performed with the Qiagen DNeasy Blood Extraction Kit. From a lookup of the germline V gene, CDR1 and CDR2 are SGHRS and YFSETQ. The CDR3 holds 13 amino acids from the cysteine to the phenylalanine. The DNA shown is the 39-base CDR3, in frame from base 1. The V end loses 0 bases and the J end loses 8 bases, and a stretch of 11 bases separates them. Receptors were amplified or captured by the immunoSEQ multiplex PCR assay. For the multiplex PCR, a mixture combining 60 forward primers for TCR Vbeta segments and 13 reverse primers for TCR Jbeta segments was used. The CDR3 region of rearranged TCR beta genes was amplified from genomic DNA by a multiplex PCR assay. The amplified TCR beta libraries were sequenced on the Illumina HiSeq System as 87-base-pair reads. Under the source paper's analysis protocol: In a later analysis, tens of millions of unique TCR beta chains were counted across the 666 repertoires, and around 11 million of these chains were shared by at least two donors. Raw reads were error-corrected and collapsed into unique sequences by a nearest-neighbor algorithm in which closely related sequences were merged to remove PCR and sequencing errors. Alignment of CDR3 sequences to IMGT reference sequences was used to assign V, D and J gene segments. Each retained sequence needed at least a six-nucleotide match to both a V gene segment and a J gene segment. A rearrangement was called productive if the CDR3 had no stop codons and remained in frame with V and J, and every other rearrangement was called non-productive. CDR3 was defined according to IMGT convention as the region running from the second conserved V-encoded cysteine to the conserved J-encoded phenylalanine. The earlier analysis of a few hundred of the donors excluded any sequence lacking an unambiguous match to a single V gene segment. In an earlier analysis of some 590 of the donors, V segments were called functional above 56.7% productive rearrangements and were called segregating when the between-donor standard deviation exceeded 5%. A statistical classification framework was built for diagnosing cytomegalovirus status from the catalog of TCR beta chain sequences. In a later analysis, TCR nucleotide sequences were compared against IMGT/GENE-DB human TR gene sequences so that V and J genes could be assigned. In a later analysis, CDR3 sequences and most-parsimonious VDJ recombination scenarios were assigned using the TCRdist pipeline. In a later analysis, each TCR beta chain was defined by its CDR3 amino acid sequence together with its V-gene family, and reads lacking a unique V-gene family were excluded. As a way to deal with suspected cross-contamination and a sequencing artifact, a later analysis dropped hundreds of nucleotide sequences that were highly shared and had low generation probability. A later analysis calculated a clonal expansion index for each public chain from normalized within-repertoire ranks of inferred template counts. In a later analysis, generation probabilities were computed with a VDJ recombination model fitted to out-of-frame rearrangements, and the resulting probabilities were checked against IGoR. A later analysis scored TCR-TCR, TCR-HLA and TCR-CMV co-occurrence with hypergeometric tests, applying a repertoire-size bias correction to TCR pairs. In a later analysis, false discovery rates were estimated by permuting HLA or CMV assignments 20 times. In a later analysis, co-occurring TCRs were grouped using DBSCAN, and TCRdist sequence similarity was added for clustering within HLA-allele-positive subsets. Repertoires with fewer than 30,000 or more than 120,000 public chains were left out of co-occurrence clustering, as were about five repertoires with anomalous nucleotide sharing. TCRdb's version of the immuneACCESS table is confined to in-frame rearrangements and falls short of the full clone set. An unresolved V gene accounts for under half of the shortfall where checked; the remainder is of unknown origin. The V and J calls and clone size are taken from that table; D and trimming were inferred from the DNA. A total of about 110,000 clones appear in this sample, more than 75% of them only once. In total, the top ten clones hold around 5.8% of the sample.

The receptor comes from a woman between 45 and 65 years old in good health and CMV-seropositive. The sample comprised PBMCs. This sequence uses TRBV5-1 and TRBJ1-2; the D segment cannot be called with confidence. The encoded CDR3 is CASSLVGESGYTF. The nucleotide sequence reads TGCGCCAGCAGCTTGGTCGGGGAGAGCGGCTACACCTTC.